These 25 T cell receptor beta chains were all obtained from the same sample, sequenced in a study of siplizumab effects on memory and regulatory T cells. Method: immunoSEQ multiplex PCR; TCRdb's copy keeps in-frame clones and lacks some. The data contain nearly 85,000 clones, 87% of them singletons. The sample taken for sequencing was Tregs sorted from blood. These receptors came from a human donor in good health.

This chain uses TRBV5-4 with TRBJ2-4, with D uncertain. CDR3 length: 11 amino acids. The germline gives CDR1 SGHNT, CDR2 YYREEE (reference sequence). V dropped 6 bases and J dropped 6 bases, with 7 bases sitting between them. CDR3 in DNA: TGTGCCAGCACGTCGTTAAACATTCAGTACTTC. It specifies CASTSLNIQYF.

The chain joins TRBV11-1 to TRBJ2-7; 11 bases are shared with TRBD2. The CDR3 is made up of 14 amino acids. Germline V gene data show CDR1 as SGHAT and CDR2 as FQDESV (reference sequence). Unmatched junction bases numbered 4, after V lost 3 bases and J lost 6 bases. CDR3 in amino acids: CASSLGLAAGEQYF. The CDR3 DNA reads TGTGCCAGCAGCTTGGGACTAGCGGCGGGCGAGCAGTACTTC.

The chain has TRBV5-1 and TRBJ2-7; a possible D gene is TRBD2 (5 bases). From germline, CDR1 is SGHRS and CDR2 YFSETQ. This CDR3 comprises 15 residues. Trimming removed 0 bases from V and 3 bases from J, with 13 bases in between. Written as DNA, the CDR3 is TGCGCCAGCAGCTTGGCCCTCGGGGAGTTCTACGAGCAGTACTTC. The encoded protein is CASSLALGEFYEQYF.

V and J are TRBV19 and TRBJ1-1; TRBD1 matches at 8 bases. The germline CDR1 and CDR2 sequences are LNHDA and SQIVND (reference sequence). The CDR3 totals 12 residues. V was clipped by 5 bases and J by 11 bases; unmatched bases: 7. CDR3 sequence reads: CASSRGQGSAFF. In DNA form, the CDR3 reads TGTGCCAGTAGTCGAGGACAGGGTTCGGCTTTCTTT.

The CDR3 nucleotides are TGTGCCAGCAGCCCAACCCAAGGGACAGGGCGTGGCTACACCTTC. Its protein product is CASSPTQGTGRGYTF. V gene TRBV9 combines with J gene TRBJ1-2; 9 bases map to TRBD1. Unmatched junction bases numbered 11, after V lost 4 bases and J lost 7 bases. CDR3 length: 15 residues. Germline V gene data show CDR1 as SGDLS and CDR2 as YYNGEE.

In this sample, this clone turned up once. This chain uses TRBV6-5 with TRBJ2-2, with 10 bases that match TRBD1. The CDR3 has 15 residues. CDR1 is MNHEY and CDR2 is SVGAGI in the germline V gene. After removal of 2 bases from V and 7 bases from J, the junction contained 4 bases not matched to a gene. The CDR3 spells CASSYRTGGDGELFF. DNA of the CDR3: TGTGCCAGCAGTTACCGGACAGGGGGAGACGGGGAGCTGTTTTTT.

This rearrangement joins TRBV11-2 to TRBJ2-2; D remains unclear. The CDR3 sequence is 16 residues long. The V gene's germline CDR1 is SGHAT and CDR2 FQNNGV. With 3 bases removed from V and 0 bases from J, the gap between germline ends came to 11 bases. CDR3 sequence (DNA): TGTGCCAGCAGCTTTCGAGACTTTGCGAACACCGGGGAGCTGTTTTTT. Protein: CASSFRDFANTGELFF.

V usage is TRBV13 and J usage is TRBJ2-2; maybe TRBD2 (7 bases). Trimming pared 8 bases from V and 6 bases from J, leaving 19 bases between. Germline CDR1 reads PRHDT; CDR2 reads FYEKMQ (reference sequence). There are 15 residues in the CDR3. CDR3 loop: CASHAGATNAGELFF. The CDR3 DNA reads as TGTGCCAGCCACGCGGGGGCTACTAACGCCGGGGAGCTGTTTTTT.

This clone was picked up a small number of times. The V gene is TRBV5-6, the J gene TRBJ1-2; D uncertain. CDR3 length equals 17 residues. Germline assignment: CDR1 SGHDT and CDR2 YYEEEE. Deletions cut 0 bases from V and 0 bases from J, with 15 bases between. The CDR3: CASSLVLSPTANYGYTF. The CDR3 DNA reads as TGTGCCAGCAGCTTGGTATTATCACCGACGGCTAACTATGGCTACACCTTC.

This clone was counted a single time. V is TRBV5-1 and J is TRBJ2-3; tentatively, D is TRBD2 (6 bases). There are 13 residues in the CDR3. Trimming took off 7 bases at V and 2 bases at J, with 11 bases between the two ends. CDR1 and CDR2 (germline): SGHRS, YFSETQ. The CDR3: CASSGGITDTQYF. Here the CDR3 DNA reads TGCGCCAGCTCTGGGGGGATCACAGATACGCAGTATTTT.

This clone was found once. The chain is built from TRBV29-1 and TRBJ2-7; TRBD2 aligns across 7 bases. This CDR3 region has 12 residues. In germline, CDR1 is SQVTM, CDR2 ANQGSEA. V lost 7 bases, J lost 2 bases, and 5 bases stayed unmatched. CDR3 DNA: TGCAGCGGCGGCGCGGGGGCCTACGAGCAGTACTTC. Translation: CSGGAGAYEQYF.

This rearrangement joins TRBV5-8 to TRBJ1-2; D gene ambiguous. V was pared by 0 bases and J by 8 bases, with 5 bases between. This CDR3 comprises 11 residues. CDR1 is SGHTS, CDR2 YDEGEE, per germline. CDR3 bases: TGTGCCAGCAGCTTGGCCGGGGGCTACACCTTC. Its translation is CASSLAGGYTF.

The CDR3: CASSYSGASARDGLGSPLHF. The CDR3 nucleotides are TGTGCCAGCAGTTACTCGGGAGCGTCTGCCCGGGACGGATTGGGGTCACCCCTCCACTTT. This chain links TRBV6-8 with TRBJ1-6, with TRBD1 as a possible D gene (5 bases). CDR1 MNHGY and CDR2 SAAAGT come from the germline V gene. Trimming stripped 0 bases from V and 10 bases from J, with 28 bases between. The CDR3 is 20 residues long.

This chain joins TRBV6-5 and TRBJ1-1; tentative D call: TRBD1 (6 bases). The length of the CDR3 is 14 residues. V lost 5 bases and J lost 3, with 13 bases in between. Germline lookup yields CDR1 MNHEY and CDR2 SVGAGI. The CDR3 loop is CASSTWGGHTEAFF. CDR3 nucleotides: TGTGCCAGCAGTACCTGGGGGGGGCACACTGAAGCTTTCTTT.

The chain carries TRBV6-1 and TRBJ2-3, with 11 bases aligning to TRBD1. Germline V gene sequence: CDR1 MNHNS, CDR2 SASEGT. V dropped 4 bases and J dropped 9; count of bases not matched to a gene: 6. This CDR3 region has 14 residues. In DNA form, the CDR3 reads TGTGCCAGCAGTGGACCGGGACAGGGGGGAACGCAGTATTTT. It encodes CASSGPGQGGTQYF.

This sequence joins TRBV7-6 and TRBJ1-1, with D perhaps matching TRBD1 (5 bases). The CDR3 totals 17 residues. Germline V gene sequence: CDR1 SGHVS, CDR2 FNYEAQ. Trimming stripped 1 base from V and 2 bases from J, with 17 bases between. The CDR3 is CASSLGPAAGINTEAFF. The CDR3, as DNA: TGTGCCAGCAGCTTAGGTCCCGCTGCAGGGATTAACACTGAAGCTTTCTTT. Together with reference TRBV7-6 and TRBJ1-1, the CDR3 gives the full variable domain: GAGVSQSPRYKVTKRGQDVALRCDPISGHVSLYWYRQALGQGPEFLTYFNYEAQQDKSGLPNDRFSAERPEGSISTLTIQRTEQRDSAMYRCASSLGPAAGINTEAFFGQGTRLTVV.

The V and J genes are TRBV9 and TRBJ2-3; weak D call: TRBD1 (5 bases). The CDR3 has 13 residues. Trimming left V 1 base short and J 5 bases short, with 8 bases between. Germline CDR1 is SGDLS and CDR2 is YYNGEE. The CDR3 loop reads CASSVPGIDTQYF. CDR3 in DNA: TGTGCCAGCAGCGTACCAGGGATAGATACGCAGTATTTT.

V is TRBV4-2 and J is TRBJ1-1; D perhaps matches TRBD1 (6 bases). Germline V gene lookup returns CDR1 LGHNA and CDR2 YNFKEQ. V was clipped by 3 bases and J by 4 bases, with 15 bases between them. CDR3 size: 15 residues. CDR3 residues: CASSQREDRSTEAFF. CDR3 bases: TGTGCCAGCAGCCAGAGGGAAGACAGGTCCACTGAAGCTTTCTTT.

J is TRBJ2-3 and V is TRBV6-4; 9 bases map to TRBD1. With V trimmed by 7 bases and J by 4 bases, 9 bases remained unmatched. The CDR3 is made up of 15 amino acids. Per the germline V gene, CDR1 is MRHNA and CDR2 is SNTAGT. For the CDR3, the DNA is TGTGCCAGCAAGATCCTGGGACAGGGCGCAGATACGCAGTATTTT. Amino acid sequence: CASKILGQGADTQYF.

The rearrangement links TRBV4-1 to TRBJ2-3; 10 positions match TRBD2. V was clipped by 3 bases and J by 2 bases; unmatched bases: 5. Germline CDR1 MGHRA, CDR2 YSYEKL. This CDR3 contains 16 residues. The CDR3 DNA reads TGCGCCAGCAGCCAGGAGCGGGGGGGCAACACAGATACGCAGTATTTT. Residues: CASSQERGGNTDTQYF.

The rearrangement uses TRBV5-1 and TRBJ1-2, with 11 bases that match TRBD1. This CDR3 is 15 amino acids long. From germline, CDR1 is SGHRS and CDR2 YFSETQ. V lost 10 bases and J lost 5; bases outside the gene matches: 13. The CDR3 region has the DNA TGCGCCGGCACCTTGGGCGGGACAGGGGGTTATGGCTACACCTTC. Amino acids: CAGTLGGTGGYGYTF.

This chain links TRBV27 with TRBJ2-3, with 8 positions matching TRBD2. Germline lookup yields CDR1 MNHEY and CDR2 SMNVEV (reference sequence). V lost 3 bases and J lost 3; bases outside the gene matches: 5. The CDR3 is made up of 15 amino acids. CDR3 DNA: TGTGCCAGCAGTTTGAGCGGGGGAGGGACAGATACGCAGTATTTT. Amino acids: CASSLSGGGTDTQYF.

The V call is TRBV5-4, the J call TRBJ1-2; TRBD1 matches at 8 bases. Trimming removed 5 bases from V and 7 bases from J; junction bases left unmatched: 7. Germline V gene lookup returns CDR1 SGHNT and CDR2 YYREEE (reference sequence). The CDR3 loop spans 13 amino acids. The CDR3 spells CASRSGTGGGYTF. CDR3 bases: TGTGCCAGCAGGTCCGGGACAGGCGGTGGCTACACCTTC.

The chain is built from TRBV21-1 and TRBJ1-4. TRBV21-1 is termed a pseudogene. This CDR3 region has 17 residues. The CDR3 is CASSKCEGQSTNEKLFF. The DNA of the CDR3 is TGTGCCAGCAGCAAATGTGAGGGTCAATCGACTAATGAAAAACTGTTTTTT.

The genes are TRBV27 and TRBJ2-5, with 10 bases that match TRBD1. TRBJ2-7 explains the end of the DNA better; the J call may be wrong. The CDR3 spans 15 residues. CDR1 is MNHEY and CDR2 is SMNVEV in the germline V gene (reference sequence). This CDR3 is CASSLWTGGSNEQYF. The CDR3 bases are TGTGCCAGCAGTCTCTGGACAGGGGGTTCCAACGAGCAGTACTTC.